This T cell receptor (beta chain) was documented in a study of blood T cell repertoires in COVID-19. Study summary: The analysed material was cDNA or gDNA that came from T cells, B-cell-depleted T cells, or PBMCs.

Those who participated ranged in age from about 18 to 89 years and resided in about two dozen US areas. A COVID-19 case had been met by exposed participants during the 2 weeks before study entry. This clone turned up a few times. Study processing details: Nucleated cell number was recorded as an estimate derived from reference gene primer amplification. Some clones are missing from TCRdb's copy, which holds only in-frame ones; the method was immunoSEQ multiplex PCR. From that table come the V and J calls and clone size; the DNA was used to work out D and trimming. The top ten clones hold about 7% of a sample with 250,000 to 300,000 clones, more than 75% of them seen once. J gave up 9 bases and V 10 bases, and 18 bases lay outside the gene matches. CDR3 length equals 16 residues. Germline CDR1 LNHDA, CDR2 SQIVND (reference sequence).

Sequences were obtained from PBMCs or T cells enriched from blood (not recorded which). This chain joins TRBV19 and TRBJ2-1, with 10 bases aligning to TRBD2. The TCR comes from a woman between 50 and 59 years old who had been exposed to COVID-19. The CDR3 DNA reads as TGTGCCACAAAGCGGGGGGGATTAACAGGGGAATCTGAGCAGTTCTTC. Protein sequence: CATKRGGLTGESEQFF. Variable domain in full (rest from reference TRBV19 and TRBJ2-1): DGGITQSPKYLFRKEGQNVTLSCEQNLNHDAMYWYRQDPGQGLRLIYYSQIVNDFQKGDIAEGYSVSREKKESFPLTVTSAQKNPTAFYLCATKRGGLTGESEQFFGPGTRLTVL.